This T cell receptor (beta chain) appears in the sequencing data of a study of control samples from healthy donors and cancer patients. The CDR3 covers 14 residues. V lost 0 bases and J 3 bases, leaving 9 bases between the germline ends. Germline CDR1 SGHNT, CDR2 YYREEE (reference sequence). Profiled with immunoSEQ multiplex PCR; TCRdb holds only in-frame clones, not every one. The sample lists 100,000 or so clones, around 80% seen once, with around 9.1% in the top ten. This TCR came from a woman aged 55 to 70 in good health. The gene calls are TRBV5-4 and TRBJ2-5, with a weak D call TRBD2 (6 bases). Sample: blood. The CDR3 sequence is CASSLGGTEETQYF. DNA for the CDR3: TGTGCCAGCAGCTTGGGCGGGACCGAAGAGACCCAGTACTTC.